A single TCR beta chain is shown here with its context. This sample is part of a study of cytomegalovirus exposure and HLA in healthy donors. PCR primers comprised 60 Vbeta and 13 Jbeta primers. Assay used: immunoSEQ multiplex PCR; TCRdb lists only in-frame clones, some missing. Of some 65,000 clones listed, less than 75% are singletons. Sequenced input: PBMCs. This clonotype was obtained from a man between 45 and 60 years old in good health and CMV-seropositive.

CDR3 amino acids: CASSMSGGYTEAFF. Written as DNA, the CDR3 is TGTGCCAGTAGTATGTCAGGAGGATACACTGAAGCTTTCTTT. The V and J genes are TRBV19 and TRBJ1-1; no reliable D call. V was pared by 3 bases and J by 3 bases, with 11 bases between. The CDR3 consists of 14 residues. The germline V gene encodes CDR1 LNHDA and CDR2 SQIVND (reference sequence). Together with reference TRBV19 and TRBJ1-1, the CDR3 gives the full variable domain: DGGITQSPKYLFRKEGQNVTLSCEQNLNHDAMYWYRQDPGQGLRLIYYSQIVNDFQKGDIAEGYSVSREKKESFPLTVTSAQKNPTAFYLCASSMSGGYTEAFFGQGTRLTVV.